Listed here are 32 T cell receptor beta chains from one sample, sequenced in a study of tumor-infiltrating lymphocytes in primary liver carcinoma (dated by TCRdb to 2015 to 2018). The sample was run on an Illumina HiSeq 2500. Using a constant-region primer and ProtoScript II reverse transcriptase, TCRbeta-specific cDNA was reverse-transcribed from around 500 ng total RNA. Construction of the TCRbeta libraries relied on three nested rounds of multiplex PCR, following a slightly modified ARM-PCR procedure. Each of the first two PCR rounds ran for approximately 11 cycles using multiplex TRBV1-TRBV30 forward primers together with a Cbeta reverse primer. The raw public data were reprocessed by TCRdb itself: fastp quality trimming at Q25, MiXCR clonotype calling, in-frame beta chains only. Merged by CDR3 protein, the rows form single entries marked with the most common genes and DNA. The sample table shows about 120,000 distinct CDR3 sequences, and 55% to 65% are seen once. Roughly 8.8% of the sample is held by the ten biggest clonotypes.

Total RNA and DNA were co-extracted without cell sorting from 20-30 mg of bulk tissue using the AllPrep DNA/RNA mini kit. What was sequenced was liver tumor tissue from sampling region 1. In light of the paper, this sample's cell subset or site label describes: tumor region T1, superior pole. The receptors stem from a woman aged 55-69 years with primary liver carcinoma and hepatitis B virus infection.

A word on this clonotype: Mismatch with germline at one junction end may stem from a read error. The chain's CDR3 is CASSLGQSGNTEVFF. The CDR3 DNA is TGTGCCAGCAGTTTAGGGCAGAGCGGGAACACTGAAGTTTTCTTT. V gene TRBV28 combines with J gene TRBJ1-1; unclear D gene. CDR1 and CDR2 (germline): MDHEN, SYDVKM. There are 15 residues in the CDR3.

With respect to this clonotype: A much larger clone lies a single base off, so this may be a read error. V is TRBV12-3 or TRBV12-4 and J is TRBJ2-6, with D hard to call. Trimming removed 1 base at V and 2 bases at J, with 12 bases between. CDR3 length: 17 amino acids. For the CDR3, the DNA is TGTGCCAGCAGTTTAGGTGTTTGGACGGCTGGGGCCAACGTCCTGACTTTC. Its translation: CASSLGVWTAGANVLTF.

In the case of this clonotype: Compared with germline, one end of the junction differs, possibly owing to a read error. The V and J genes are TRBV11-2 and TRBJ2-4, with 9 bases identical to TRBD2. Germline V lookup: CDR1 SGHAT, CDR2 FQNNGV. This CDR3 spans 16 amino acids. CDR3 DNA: TGTGCCAGCAGCTTAGGTAGCGGGAGCACATCTTACATTCGGTACTTC. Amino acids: CASSLGSGSTSYIRYF. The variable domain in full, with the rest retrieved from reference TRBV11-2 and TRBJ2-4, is EAGVAQSPRYKIIEKRQSVAFWCNPISGHATLYWYQQILGQGPKLLIQFQNNGVVDDSQLPKDRFSAERLKGVDSTLKIQPAKLEDSAVYLCASSLGSGSTSYIRYFGAGTRLSVL.

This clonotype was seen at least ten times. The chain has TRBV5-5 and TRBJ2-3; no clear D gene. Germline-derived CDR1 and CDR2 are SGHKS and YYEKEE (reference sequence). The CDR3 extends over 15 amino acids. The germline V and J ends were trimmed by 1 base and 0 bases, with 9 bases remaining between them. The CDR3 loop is CASSLSSSSTDTQYF. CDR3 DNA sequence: TGTGCCAGCAGCTTGAGCAGTTCGAGCACAGATACGCAGTATTTT.

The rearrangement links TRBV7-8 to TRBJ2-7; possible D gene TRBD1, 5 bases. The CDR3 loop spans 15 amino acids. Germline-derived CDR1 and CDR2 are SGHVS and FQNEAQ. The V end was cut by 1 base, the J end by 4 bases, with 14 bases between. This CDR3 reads CASSLGQGNVYEQYF. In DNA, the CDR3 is TGTGCCAGCAGCTTAGGTCAGGGTAATGTTTACGAGCAGTACTTC.

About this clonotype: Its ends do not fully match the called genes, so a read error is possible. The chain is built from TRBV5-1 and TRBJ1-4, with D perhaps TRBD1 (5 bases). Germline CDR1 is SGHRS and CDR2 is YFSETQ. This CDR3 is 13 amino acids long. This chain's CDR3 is CARSLEGNEKLFF. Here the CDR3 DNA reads TGCGCCAGAAGCTTGGAGGGGAATGAAAAGCTGTTTTTT.

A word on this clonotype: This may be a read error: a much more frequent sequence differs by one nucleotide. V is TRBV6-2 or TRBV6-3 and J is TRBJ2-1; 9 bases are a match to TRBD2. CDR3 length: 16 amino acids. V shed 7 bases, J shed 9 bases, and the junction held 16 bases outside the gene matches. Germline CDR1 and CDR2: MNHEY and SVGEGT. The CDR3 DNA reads TGTGCCAGCACCGAGGATACTAGCGGGCCCTTTGGTGAGCAGTTCTTC. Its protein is CASTEDTSGPFGEQFF.

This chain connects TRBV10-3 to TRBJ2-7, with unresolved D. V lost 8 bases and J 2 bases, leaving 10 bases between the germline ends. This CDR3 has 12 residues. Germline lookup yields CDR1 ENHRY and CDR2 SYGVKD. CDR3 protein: CAIHAKPYEQYF. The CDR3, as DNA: TGTGCCATCCATGCCAAGCCCTACGAGCAGTACTTC.

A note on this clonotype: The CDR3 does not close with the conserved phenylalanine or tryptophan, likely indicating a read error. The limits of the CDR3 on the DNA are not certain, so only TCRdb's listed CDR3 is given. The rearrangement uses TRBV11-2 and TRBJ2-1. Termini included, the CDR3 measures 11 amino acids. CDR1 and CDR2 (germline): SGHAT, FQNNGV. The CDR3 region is CASNLAMMPFL.

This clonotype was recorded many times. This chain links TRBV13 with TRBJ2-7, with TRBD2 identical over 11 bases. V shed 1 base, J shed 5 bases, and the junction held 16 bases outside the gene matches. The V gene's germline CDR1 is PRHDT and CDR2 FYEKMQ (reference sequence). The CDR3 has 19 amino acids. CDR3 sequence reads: CASSLASRASGRYWDEQYF. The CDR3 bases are TGTGCCAGCAGCTTAGCTTCAAGGGCTAGCGGGAGGTACTGGGACGAGCAGTACTTC.

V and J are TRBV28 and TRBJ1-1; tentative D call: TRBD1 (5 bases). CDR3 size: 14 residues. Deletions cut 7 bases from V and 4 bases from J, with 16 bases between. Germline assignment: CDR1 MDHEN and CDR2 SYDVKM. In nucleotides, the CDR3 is TGTGCCAGCATCACAGGAGGGTACCGCACTGAAGCTTTCTTT. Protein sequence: CASITGGYRTEAFF.

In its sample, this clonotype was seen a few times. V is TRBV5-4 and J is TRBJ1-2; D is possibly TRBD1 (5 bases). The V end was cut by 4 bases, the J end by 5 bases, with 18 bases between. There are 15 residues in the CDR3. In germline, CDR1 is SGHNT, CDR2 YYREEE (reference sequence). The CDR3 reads CASSERNSQGYGYTF. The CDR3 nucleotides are TGTGCCAGCAGCGAGCGGAACTCCCAGGGATATGGCTACACCTTC.

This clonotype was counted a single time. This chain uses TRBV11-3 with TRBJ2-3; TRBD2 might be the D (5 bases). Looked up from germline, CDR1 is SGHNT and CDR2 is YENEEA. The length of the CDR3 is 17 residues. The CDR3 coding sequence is TGTAGCAGCGGCTTATCGTTTCGGCCGCTACGGACAGATACGCAGTATTTT. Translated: CSSGLSFRPLRTDTQYF.

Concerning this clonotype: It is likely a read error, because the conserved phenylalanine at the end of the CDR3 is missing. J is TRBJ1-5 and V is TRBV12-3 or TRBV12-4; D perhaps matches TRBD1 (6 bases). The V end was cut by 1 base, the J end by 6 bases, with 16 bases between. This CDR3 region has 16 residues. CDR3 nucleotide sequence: TGTGCCAGCAGTTTAGACGGGGGGGCAGGGTCTCAGCCCCAGCATCTC. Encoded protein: CASSLDGGAGSQPQHL.

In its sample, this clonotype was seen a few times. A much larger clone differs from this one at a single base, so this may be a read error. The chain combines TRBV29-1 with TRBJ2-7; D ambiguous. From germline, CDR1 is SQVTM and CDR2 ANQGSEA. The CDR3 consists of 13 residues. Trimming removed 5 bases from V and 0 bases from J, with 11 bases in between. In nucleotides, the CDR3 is TGCAGCGTTTTTACAGTGGGCTCCTACGAGCAGTACTTC. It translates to CSVFTVGSYEQYF.

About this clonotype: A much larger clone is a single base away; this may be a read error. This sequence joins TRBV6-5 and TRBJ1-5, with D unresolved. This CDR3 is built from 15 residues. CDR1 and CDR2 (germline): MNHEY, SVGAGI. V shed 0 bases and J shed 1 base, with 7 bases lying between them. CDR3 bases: TGTGCCAGCAGTTACTCGGGAGAGAGCAATCAGCCCCAGCATTTT. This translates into CASSYSGESNQPQHF.

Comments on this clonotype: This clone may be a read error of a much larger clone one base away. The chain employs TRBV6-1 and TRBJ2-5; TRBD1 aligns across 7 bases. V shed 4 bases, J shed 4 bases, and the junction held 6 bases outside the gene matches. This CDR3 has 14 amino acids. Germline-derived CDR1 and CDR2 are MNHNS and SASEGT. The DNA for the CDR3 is TGTGCCAGCAGTGTTGTAGGGGGCAGAGAGACCCAGTACTTC. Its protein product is CASSVVGGRETQYF.

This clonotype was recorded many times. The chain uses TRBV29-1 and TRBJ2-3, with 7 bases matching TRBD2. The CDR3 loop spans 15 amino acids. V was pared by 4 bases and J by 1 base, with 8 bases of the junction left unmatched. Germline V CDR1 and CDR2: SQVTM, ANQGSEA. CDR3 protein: CSVGGGGPGTDTQYF. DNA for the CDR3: TGCAGCGTTGGTGGGGGAGGGCCCGGCACAGATACGCAGTATTTT.

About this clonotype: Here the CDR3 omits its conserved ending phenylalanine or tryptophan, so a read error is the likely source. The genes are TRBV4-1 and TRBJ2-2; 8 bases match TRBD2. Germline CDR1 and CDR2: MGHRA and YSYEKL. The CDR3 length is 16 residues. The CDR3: CTSSQRAGANTGELFV. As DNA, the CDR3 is TGCACCAGCAGCCAGCGAGCGGGAGCGAACACCGGGGAGCTGTTTGTT.

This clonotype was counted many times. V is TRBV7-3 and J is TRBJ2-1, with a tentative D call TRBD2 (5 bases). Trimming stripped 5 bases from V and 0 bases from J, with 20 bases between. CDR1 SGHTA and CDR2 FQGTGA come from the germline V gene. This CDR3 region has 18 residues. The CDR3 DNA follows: TGTGCCAGCAGCCCCTCCGGTTTGAGGAGGAGCTCCTACAATGAGCAGTTCTTC. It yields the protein CASSPSGLRRSSYNEQFF.

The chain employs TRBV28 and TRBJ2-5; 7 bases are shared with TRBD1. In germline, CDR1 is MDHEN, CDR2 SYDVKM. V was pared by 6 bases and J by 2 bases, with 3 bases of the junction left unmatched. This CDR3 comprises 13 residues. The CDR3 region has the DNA TGTGCCAGCAGGGGACAGATTCAAGAGACCCAGTACTTC. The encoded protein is CASRGQIQETQYF.

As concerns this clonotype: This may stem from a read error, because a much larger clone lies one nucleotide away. DNA of the CDR3: TGTGCTACCAGGTGGCTTAGCACAGATACGCGGTATTTT. Translating it yields CATRWLSTDTRYF. The rearrangement joins TRBV7-8 to TRBJ2-3; unclear D gene. CDR1 is SGHVS and CDR2 is FQNEAQ in the germline V gene. This CDR3 has 13 residues. Full variable domain (missing parts from reference TRBV7-8 and TRBJ2-3): GAGVSQSPRYKVAKRGQDVALRCDPISGHVSLFWYQQALGQGPEFLTYFQNEAQLDKSGLPSDRFFAERPEGSVSTLKIQRTQQEDSAVYLCATRWLSTDTRYFGPGTRLTVL.

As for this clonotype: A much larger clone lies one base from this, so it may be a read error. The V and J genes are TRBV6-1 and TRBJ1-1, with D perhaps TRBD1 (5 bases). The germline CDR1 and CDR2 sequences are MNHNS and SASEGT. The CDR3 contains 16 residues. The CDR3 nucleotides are TGTGCCAGCAGTGAAGCGAAGGCGAGGCTGGACACTGAAGCTGTCTTT. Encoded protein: CASSEAKARLDTEAVF.

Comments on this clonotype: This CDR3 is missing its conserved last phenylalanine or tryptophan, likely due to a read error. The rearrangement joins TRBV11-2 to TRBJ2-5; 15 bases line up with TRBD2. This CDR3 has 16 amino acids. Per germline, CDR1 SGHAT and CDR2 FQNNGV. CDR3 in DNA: TGTACCAGCAGCTTCGGACTAGCGGGAGGGTTGGAGACCCAGTACATC. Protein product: CTSSFGLAGGLETQYI.

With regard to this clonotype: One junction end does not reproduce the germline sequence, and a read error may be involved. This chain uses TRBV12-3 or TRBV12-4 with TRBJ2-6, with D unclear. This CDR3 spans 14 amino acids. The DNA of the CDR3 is TGTGCCAGCAGTCACCGGTCTGGGGTCAACGTCCTGACTTTC. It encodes CASSHRSGVNVLTF.

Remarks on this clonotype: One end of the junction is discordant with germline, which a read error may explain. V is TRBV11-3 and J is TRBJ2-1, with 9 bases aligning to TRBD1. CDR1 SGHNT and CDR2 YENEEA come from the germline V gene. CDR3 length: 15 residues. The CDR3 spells CASRHPDRGGNEQSF. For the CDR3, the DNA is TGTGCCAGCAGGCACCCCGACAGGGGGGGGAATGAGCAGTCGTTC.

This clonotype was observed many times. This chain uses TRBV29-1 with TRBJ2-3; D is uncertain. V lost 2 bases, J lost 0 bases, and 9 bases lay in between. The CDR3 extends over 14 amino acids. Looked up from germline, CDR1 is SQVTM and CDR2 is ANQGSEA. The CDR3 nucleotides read TGCAGCGTTGAAACATACTCTAGCACAGATACGCAGTATTTT. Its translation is CSVETYSSTDTQYF.

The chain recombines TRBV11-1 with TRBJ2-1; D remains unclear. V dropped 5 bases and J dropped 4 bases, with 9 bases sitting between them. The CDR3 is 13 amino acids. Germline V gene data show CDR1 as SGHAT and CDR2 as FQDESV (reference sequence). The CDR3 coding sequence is TGTGCCAGCAGCGACTCTCTTTACAATGAGCAGTTCTTC. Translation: CASSDSLYNEQFF. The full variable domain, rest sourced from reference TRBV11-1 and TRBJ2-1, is EAEVAQSPRYKITEKSQAVAFWCDPISGHATLYWYRQILGQGPELLVQFQDESVVDDSQLPKDRFSAERLKGVDSTLKIQPAELGDSAMYLCASSDSLYNEQFFGPGTRLTVL.

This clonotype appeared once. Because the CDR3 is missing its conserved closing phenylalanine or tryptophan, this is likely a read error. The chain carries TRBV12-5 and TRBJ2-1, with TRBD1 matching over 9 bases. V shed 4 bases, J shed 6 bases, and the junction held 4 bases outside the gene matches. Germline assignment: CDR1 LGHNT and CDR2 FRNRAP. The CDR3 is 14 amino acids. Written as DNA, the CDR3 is TGTGCTAGTGGTTCGGGACAGGGATTCAATGAGCAGTTCTGC. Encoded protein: CASGSGQGFNEQFC.

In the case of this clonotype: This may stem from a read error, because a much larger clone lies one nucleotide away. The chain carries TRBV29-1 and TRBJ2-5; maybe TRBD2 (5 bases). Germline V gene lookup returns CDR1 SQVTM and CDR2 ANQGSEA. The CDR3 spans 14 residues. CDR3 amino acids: CSASEDPAGETQHF. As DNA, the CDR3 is TGCAGCGCCTCCGAGGACCCGGCGGGTGAGACCCAGCACTTC.

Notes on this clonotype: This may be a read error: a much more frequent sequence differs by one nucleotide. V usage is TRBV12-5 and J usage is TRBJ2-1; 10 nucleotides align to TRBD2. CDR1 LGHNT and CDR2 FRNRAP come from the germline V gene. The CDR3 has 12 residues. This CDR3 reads CSSSGRKNEQFF. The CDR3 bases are TGTTCTAGTAGCGGGAGGAAGAATGAGCAGTTCTTC.

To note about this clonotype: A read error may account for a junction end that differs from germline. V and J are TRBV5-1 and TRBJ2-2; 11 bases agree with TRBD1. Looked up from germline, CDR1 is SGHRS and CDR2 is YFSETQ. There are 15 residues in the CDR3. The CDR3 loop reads CASSPGQGDTGGLFF. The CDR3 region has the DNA TGCGCCAGCAGCCCGGGACAGGGGGACACCGGGGGGCTGTTTTTT.